The 27 T cell receptor beta chains in this list originate from one sample, sequenced in a study of patients and donors after allogeneic stem cell transplantation. TCRdb reprocessed the RT-PCR reads via MiXCR and lists one record per CDR3 protein. Altogether 1,000 to 1,500 distinct CDR3 sequences are present, approximately 41% being singletons, with the ten largest covering 34%. Sequenced material: blood, either unsorted or a sorted T cell fraction (not recorded which). All receptors come from a human donor who was either an allogeneic HSCT recipient or a stem cell or donor lymphocyte infusion donor (not recorded which). It is not recorded whose cells these are; they may come from a transplant donor.

The sample holds a few counts of this clonotype. The chain carries TRBV5-4 and TRBJ2-1; D call uncertain. This CDR3 is built from 12 residues. The germline V gene has CDR1 SGHNT and CDR2 YYREEE (reference sequence). The V and J ends lost 4 bases and 9 bases respectively, with 11 bases between them. CDR3 DNA sequence: TGTGCCAGCAGCATTAAGACGGGTGAGCAGTTCTTC. Amino acids: CASSIKTGEQFF.

V usage is TRBV7-2 and J usage is TRBJ2-7, with D unclear. This CDR3 is built from 12 residues. CDR1 is SGHTA and CDR2 is FQGNSA in the germline V gene. Trimming cost V 2 bases and J 5 bases, with 7 bases left between them. The chain's CDR3 is CASSLRQNEQYF. The CDR3 nucleotides read TGTGCCAGCAGCTTACGGCAGAACGAGCAGTACTTC.

The rearrangement uses TRBV20-1 and TRBJ2-1, with a possible D match to TRBD2 (5 bases). Looked up from germline, CDR1 is DFQATT and CDR2 is SNEGSKA (reference sequence). V was cut by 0 bases and J by 0 bases, with 9 bases left in between. The CDR3 is 15 residues long. CDR3 coding DNA: TGCAGTGCTAGAGATCCGGCGGGCTCCTACAATGAGCAGTTCTTC. Protein: CSARDPAGSYNEQFF.

The V and J genes are TRBV13 and TRBJ2-2; 7 nucleotides agree with TRBD1. There are 15 residues in the CDR3. Germline V gene lookup returns CDR1 PRHDT and CDR2 FYEKMQ (reference sequence). V shed 5 bases and J 4 bases; nucleotides not matched to a gene: 7. CDR3 sequence: CASSDTGTATGELFF. In DNA, the CDR3 is TGTGCCAGCAGCGATACCGGGACAGCCACCGGGGAGCTGTTTTTT. The variable domain in full, with the rest retrieved from reference TRBV13 and TRBJ2-2, is AAGVIQSPRHLIKEKRETATLKCYPIPRHDTVYWYQQGPGQDPQFLISFYEKMQSDKGSIPDRFSAQQFSDYHSELNMSSLELGDSALYFCASSDTGTATGELFFGEGSRLTVL.

CDR3 sequence: CASTDQRPSSGNTIYF. CDR3 in DNA: TGTGCCAGCACCGACCAACGACCGAGCTCTGGAAACACCATATATTTT. The chain couples TRBV6-5 to TRBJ1-3, with D uncertain. Per the germline V gene, CDR1 is MNHEY and CDR2 is SVGAGI. V was shortened by 7 bases and J by 0 bases, with 16 bases between the two germline ends. The CDR3 length is 16 residues.

This clonotype is deemed large. The chain links TRBV24-1 to TRBJ2-1; D uncertain. Trimming removed 6 bases at V and 1 base at J, with 9 bases between. The CDR3 has 14 amino acids. Per the germline V gene, CDR1 is KGHDR and CDR2 is SFDVKD. The CDR3 region has the DNA TGTGCCACCAGTAGCAGCTTGTCCTACAATGAGCAGTTCTTC. Protein product: CATSSSLSYNEQFF.

Sample share makes this clonotype hyperexpanded. The rearrangement links TRBV15 to TRBJ2-5; 12 bases map to TRBD1. Germline CDR1 LNHNV, CDR2 YYDKDF (reference sequence). The length of the CDR3 is 18 residues. Losses at the gene ends were 0 bases for V and 5 bases for J; bases not matched to a gene: 10. The CDR3 here is CATSRDLAGTGGFETQYF. The CDR3 bases are TGTGCCACCAGCAGAGATCTGGCGGGGACAGGGGGCTTTGAGACCCAGTACTTC.

As DNA, the CDR3 is TGTGCCAGCATCGGGCGGGAGACCTACGAGCAGTACTTC. It encodes CASIGRETYEQYF. The chain combines TRBV7-8 with TRBJ2-7; 7 bases are a match to TRBD2. V was clipped by 7 bases and J by 2 bases; unmatched bases: 5. The CDR3 is 13 amino acids. Germline assignment: CDR1 SGHVS and CDR2 FQNEAQ.

This sequence joins TRBV7-3 and TRBJ2-2; no definite D call. The CDR3 length is 12 residues. Trimming shortened V by 5 bases and J by 3 bases, and 4 bases separated the two germline ends. Germline V gene sequence: CDR1 SGHTA, CDR2 FQGTGA. The CDR3 loop reads CASSTDTGELFF. The CDR3 DNA reads TGTGCCAGCAGCACCGACACCGGGGAGCTGTTTTTT.

The V call is TRBV28, the J call TRBJ1-2; D gene uncertain. Germline V lookup: CDR1 MDHEN, CDR2 SYDVKM. CDR3 length: 12 amino acids. Trimming shortened V by 4 bases and J by 5 bases, and 8 bases separated the two germline ends. CDR3 nucleotides: TGTGCCAGCAGTTGGGTGCTTTATGGCTACACCTTC. Amino acids: CASSWVLYGYTF.

This clonotype was counted between two and nine times. This chain links TRBV15 with TRBJ1-5; D remains unclear. Germline V gives CDR1 LNHNV, CDR2 YYDKDF (reference sequence). The CDR3 spans 15 residues. V dropped 0 bases and J dropped 3 bases, with 9 bases sitting between them. In nucleotides, the CDR3 is TGTGCCACCAGCAGAGATAAGGGTTACAATCAGCCCCAGCATTTT. As protein: CATSRDKGYNQPQHF.

The chain combines TRBV5-1 with TRBJ2-7; 7 bases match TRBD2. Germline-derived CDR1 and CDR2 are SGHRS and YFSETQ. V shed 5 bases and J 0 bases; nucleotides not matched to a gene: 2. CDR3 size: 13 residues. CDR3 in amino acids: CASRRGSSYEQYF. CDR3 DNA sequence: TGCGCCAGCAGGCGCGGGAGCTCCTACGAGCAGTACTTC.

J is TRBJ2-7 and V is TRBV20-1; D unresolved. The V end lost 6 bases, the J end lost 1 base, and 7 bases lay between the germline ends. Germline CDR1 and CDR2: DFQATT and SNEGSKA (reference sequence). The CDR3 contains 11 residues. This chain's CDR3 is CSAMDSYEQYF. The CDR3, as DNA: TGCAGTGCCATGGATTCCTACGAGCAGTACTTC.

This sequence joins TRBV6-2 or TRBV6-3 and TRBJ2-1; TRBD1 aligns across 9 bases. The CDR3 is 15 amino acids. Germline trimming cut 8 bases from V and 0 bases from J; bases unmatched to any gene: 5. The germline CDR1 and CDR2 sequences are MNHEY and SVGEGT. The CDR3 sequence: CASGNRGHSYNEQFF. In DNA, the CDR3 is TGTGCCAGCGGCAACAGGGGGCACTCCTACAATGAGCAGTTCTTC.

This rearrangement joins TRBV7-2 to TRBJ1-2; TRBD1 matches 8 bases. The CDR3 extends over 14 amino acids. Germline V gene sequence: CDR1 SGHTA, CDR2 FQGNSA. V trimming: 5 bases; J trimming: 2 bases; junction bases outside the gene matches: 4. CDR3: CASSARQGNYGYTF. Here the CDR3 DNA reads TGTGCCAGCAGCGCCCGACAGGGGAACTATGGCTACACCTTC.

Only a few counts were recorded for this clonotype. The V call is TRBV7-2, the J call TRBJ1-1; D is ambiguous. The CDR3 sequence is 13 residues long. The germline V gene has CDR1 SGHTA and CDR2 FQGNSA. Trimming removed 8 bases from V and 0 bases from J, with 10 bases in between. The CDR3 DNA follows: TGTGCCAGCTGTGAAGATATGAACACTGAAGCTTTCTTT. Protein product: CASCEDMNTEAFF.

This clonotype qualifies as large. The genes are TRBV20-1 and TRBJ2-2; no reliable D call. Trimming removed 3 bases at V and 2 bases at J, with 4 bases between. This CDR3 is built from 12 residues. CDR1 is DFQATT, CDR2 SNEGSKA, per germline (reference sequence). CDR3 loop: CSARDNTGELFF. Here the CDR3 DNA reads TGCAGTGCTAGGGACAACACCGGGGAGCTGTTTTTT.

The chain is built from TRBV11-2 and TRBJ2-7; D gene uncertain. V shed 0 bases and J shed 7 bases, with 13 bases lying between them. This CDR3 has 14 amino acids. CDR1 is SGHAT and CDR2 is FQNNGV in the germline V gene. CDR3 nucleotide sequence: TGTGCCAGCAGCTTAGATATGGGGAATTCGGAGCAGTACTTC. Translating it yields CASSLDMGNSEQYF.

The chain links TRBV12-3 or TRBV12-4 to TRBJ2-1, with no clear D. The CDR3 covers 11 residues. V lost 5 bases, J lost 10 bases, and 9 bases lay in between. The CDR3 protein is CASSMSLEQFF. The DNA of the CDR3 is TGTGCCAGCAGTATGTCCTTAGAGCAGTTCTTC.

V usage is TRBV4-3 and J usage is TRBJ2-5; tentative D call: TRBD2 (6 bases). Trimming removed 0 bases at V and 1 base at J, with 9 bases between. This CDR3 is 15 amino acids long. The germline V gene has CDR1 LGHNA and CDR2 YSLEER. CDR3 residues: CASSQDETSQETQYF. The CDR3 DNA reads as TGCGCCAGCAGCCAAGACGAGACTAGCCAAGAGACCCAGTACTTC.

This chain joins TRBV19 and TRBJ1-2; unclear D gene. V dropped 3 bases and J dropped 5 bases, with 7 bases sitting between them. Germline V gene sequence: CDR1 LNHDA, CDR2 SQIVND (reference sequence). This CDR3 spans 12 amino acids. As DNA, the CDR3 is TGTGCCAGTAGTATCGATCGGTATGGCTACACCTTC. Translating it yields CASSIDRYGYTF.

The chain uses TRBV4-3 and TRBJ2-7, with TRBD1 matching 10 bases. The CDR3 consists of 14 residues. J lost 6 bases, V lost 3 bases, and 5 bases had no gene match. The germline CDR1 and CDR2 sequences are LGHNA and YSLEER. The CDR3 protein is CASSQQTGGGEQYF. The CDR3 bases are TGCGCCAGCAGCCAGCAGACAGGGGGCGGCGAGCAGTACTTC.

The CDR3 loop is CASSLEEGTFISGANVLTF. The CDR3 coding sequence is TGTGCCAGCAGCTTGGAAGAGGGCACTTTTATCTCTGGGGCCAACGTCCTGACTTTC. The chain combines TRBV5-6 with TRBJ2-6, with D maybe TRBD2 (5 bases). The CDR3 has 19 residues. Germline CDR1 is SGHDT and CDR2 is YYEEEE. V was cut by 0 bases and J by 0 bases, with 16 bases left in between.

By frequency in the sample, this clonotype is large. The rearrangement uses TRBV7-2 and TRBJ2-1; TRBD1 matches at 7 bases. The CDR3 runs to 14 residues. V shed 5 bases, J shed 4 bases, and the junction held 5 bases outside the gene matches. Germline loops: CDR1 SGHTA, CDR2 FQGNSA. The CDR3 is CASSRKGQYNEQFF. In nucleotides, the CDR3 is TGTGCCAGCAGCAGAAAGGGACAGTACAATGAGCAGTTCTTC.

A few counts support this clonotype. V is TRBV20-1 and J is TRBJ2-3, with D hard to call. CDR3 length equals 14 residues. Germline CDR1 DFQATT, CDR2 SNEGSKA (reference sequence). Trimming pared 3 bases from V and 4 bases from J, leaving 14 bases between. CDR3 residues: CSASIPGAADTQYF. For the CDR3, the DNA is TGCAGTGCTAGTATTCCGGGCGCCGCAGATACGCAGTATTTT.

The chain recombines TRBV7-2 with TRBJ2-6; D possibly corresponds to TRBD1 (5 bases). Trimming took off 3 bases at V and 3 bases at J, with 9 bases between the two ends. CDR1 and CDR2 from the germline V gene are SGHTA and FQGNSA. There are 15 residues in the CDR3. In nucleotides, the CDR3 is TGTGCCAGCAGCTTTCAGGGCGGTGGGGCCAACGTCCTGACTTTC. Its translation is CASSFQGGGANVLTF.

The chain links TRBV12-5 to TRBJ2-1; 7 bases map to TRBD1. CDR1 LGHNT and CDR2 FRNRAP come from the germline V gene. This CDR3 comprises 12 residues. V shed 4 bases, J shed 10 bases, and the junction held 4 bases outside the gene matches. For the CDR3, the DNA is TGTGCTAGTGGTTCCGACAGGGTGGAGCAGTTCTTC. As protein: CASGSDRVEQFF.